Given below is one T cell receptor beta chain in context. Antigen unknown. This sample is drawn from a study of T cells after yellow fever vaccination. Overall study: SMART-Seq v4 Ultra Low Input served to prepare low-cell-number fractions. Regarding the study as a whole: Some clonotypes, a small share, were shared between CD4 and CD8 compartments.

In TCRdb, the 5' RACE reads were re-called with MiXCR into one record per CDR3 protein. The sample holds some 560,000 distinct CDR3 sequences, approximately 16% seen once. This specimen was PBMCs, taken roughly 5 days after the first yellow fever vaccination. This clonotype was sampled from a young man who received the YFV17D yellow fever vaccine.

The CDR3 DNA follows: TGCGCCAGCAGCTTGTCCGGGGGGAGGGGCAATGAGCAGTTCTTC. The encoded protein is CASSLSGGRGNEQFF. The gene calls are TRBV5-1 and TRBJ2-1; TRBD2 matches at 7 bases. Germline CDR1 reads SGHRS; CDR2 reads YFSETQ. Unmatched junction bases numbered 7, after V lost 1 base and J lost 6 bases. There are 15 residues in the CDR3.